The source of this T cell receptor beta chain is a study of beta chain features in type 1 diabetes. Study results and limitations: Individuals with type 1 diabetes displayed fewer insertions and more deletions at VDJ junctions. TCRB repertoires of naive, central memory and Treg cells appeared more similar among patients than among healthy donors. With patients and controls alike, PCR might favor shorter templates to an equal degree.

As every portion of the isolated RNA was reverse transcribed, the sequencing read expressed TCRB transcripts. Profiled with immunoSEQ multiplex PCR; TCRdb holds only in-frame clones, not every one. This table holds roughly 450,000 clones, over 9.5% found once. There are a few counts of this clone. Its antigen is as yet unknown. The CDR3 is made up of 17 amino acids. The trim removed 0 bases at V and 4 bases at J, leaving 9 bases unmatched. CDR1 is GTSNPN and CDR2 is SVGIG in the germline V gene (reference sequence). Using CD45RO/CCR7/CD25/CD127/CD95/CD27, CD4+ naive, central memory, regulatory and stem cell-like memory cells were sorted.

This clonotype originated in a woman younger than 30 in good health. The chain recombines TRBV30 with TRBJ2-2; the match to TRBD2 covers 9 bases. The source material was naive CD4+ T cells from blood. The CDR3 sequence: CAWSVKASGTRTGELFF. The CDR3 nucleotides read TGTGCCTGGAGTGTAAAGGCTAGCGGGACGCGCACCGGGGAGCTGTTTTTT.